This TCR beta chain was recorded in a study of blood T cell repertoires in COVID-19. Turning to the study itself: The samples span acute and convalescent COVID-19 from the United States, Italy and Spain. In each case, the material was cDNA or gDNA derived from T cells, B-cell-depleted T cells, or PBMCs.

Authors' data handling: Amplification from reference gene primers served as the basis for estimated nucleated cell counts. Assay used: immunoSEQ multiplex PCR; TCRdb lists only in-frame clones, some missing. The V and J calls and the clone size are those of that table, but D and trimming were determined from the DNA. The table shows about 140,000 clones, with over 75% occurring only once. The CDR3 runs 13 residues. Germline V gives CDR1 KGHSH, CDR2 LQKENI. Trimming stripped 3 bases from V and 4 bases from J, with 9 bases between. The TCR comes from a human donor in a cohort sampled during active COVID-19. J is TRBJ2-5 and V is TRBV18, with D perhaps TRBD1 (5 bases). The specimen was peripheral blood. CDR3 DNA sequence: TGTGCCAGCTCACCTTATCAGGGAGAGACCCAGTACTTC. Translated, it gives CASSPYQGETQYF.